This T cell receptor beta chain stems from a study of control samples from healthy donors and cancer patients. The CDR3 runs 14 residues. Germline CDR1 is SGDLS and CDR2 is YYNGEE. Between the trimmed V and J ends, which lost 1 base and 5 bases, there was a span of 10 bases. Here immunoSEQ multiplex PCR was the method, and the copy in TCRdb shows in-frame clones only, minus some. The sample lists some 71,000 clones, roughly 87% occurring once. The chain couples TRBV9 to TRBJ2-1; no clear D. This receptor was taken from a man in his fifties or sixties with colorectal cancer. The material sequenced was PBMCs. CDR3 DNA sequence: TGTGCCAGCAGCGTAATGAGTGGCGACAATGAGCAGTTCTTC. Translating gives CASSVMSGDNEQFF.